Each of the 25 T cell receptor beta chains below was sequenced from the same sample in a study of human T cells and chemical hapten exposure (dated by TCRdb to about 2021). Libraries were made using RACE. This sample was sequenced with a NextSeq 500. TCRdb passed the public sequencing reads through fastp at Q25 and MiXCR, retaining productive beta sequences. Rows are unified per CDR3 protein, each entry keeping the most common DNA and genes. The sample records about 35,000 distinct CDR3 sequences, about 6.3% of which are singletons. The ten largest make up around 10% of the sample. What the time point label conveys for this sample: patch test 1, 2 weeks after DPC sensitization. The sample's treatment or condition label, decoded: therapeutic diphenylcyclopropenone sensitization with weekly scalp DPC. Unfractionated whole blood was collected in Tempus Blood RNA tubes, and total RNA was extracted from that blood.

Material: whole blood, obtained in connection with sensitization to the hapten diphenylcyclopropenone (DPC). Source of these receptors: a woman aged 30 to 39 with alopecia areata. Some clones in this sample may be carry-over from other donors' samples.

This clonotype has at least ten counts. This sequence joins TRBV7-2 and TRBJ2-1; 8 nucleotides match TRBD2. The CDR3 covers 16 residues. Per germline, CDR1 SGHTA and CDR2 FQGNSA. J was trimmed by 2 bases and V by 5 bases; bases with no gene match: 8. CDR3 amino acids: CASSTTSGITYNEQFF. The CDR3 DNA sequence: TGTGCCAGCAGCACTACTAGCGGCATAACCTACAATGAGCAGTTCTTC.

The V call is TRBV5-1, the J call TRBJ1-1, with 8 bases lining up with TRBD1. V lost 7 bases and J lost 7; bases outside the gene matches: 12. Looked up from germline, CDR1 is SGHRS and CDR2 is YFSETQ. The CDR3 sequence is 14 residues long. CDR3 residues: CASRSGGEFFEAFF. The CDR3 DNA follows: TGCGCCAGCCGATCAGGGGGCGAGTTCTTTGAAGCTTTCTTT.

This clonotype was picked up many times. The chain joins TRBV20-1 to TRBJ2-7; 8 nucleotides align to TRBD1. The germline V gene encodes CDR1 DFQATT and CDR2 SNEGSKA (reference sequence). Trimming took 0 bases from V and 7 from J; bases not matched to a gene: 5. The CDR3 has 13 residues. For the CDR3, the DNA is TGCAGTGCTAGAGACAACACAGGGGGTGAGCAGTACTTC. This encodes CSARDNTGGEQYF.

In its sample, this clonotype was seen a few times. The chain joins TRBV5-1 to TRBJ2-1; a possible D gene is TRBD1 (6 bases). Trimming stripped 4 bases from V and 6 bases from J, with 11 bases between. The CDR3 totals 13 residues. CDR1 is SGHRS, CDR2 YFSETQ, per germline. CDR3 in amino acids: CASSGGQRNEQFF. In nucleotides, the CDR3 is TGCGCCAGCAGCGGGGGCCAACGCAATGAGCAGTTCTTC.

This clonotype was recorded at least ten times. The V gene is TRBV7-9, the J gene TRBJ2-2; D is unresolved. The germline gives CDR1 SEHNR, CDR2 FQNEAQ (reference sequence). The CDR3 extends over 14 amino acids. The V gene lost 2 bases and the J gene lost 0 bases, with 4 bases spanning the gap. The DNA of the CDR3 is TGTGCCAGCAGCTTATCGACGAACACCGGGGAGCTGTTTTTT. Translating gives CASSLSTNTGELFF.

This clonotype was found many times. The chain combines TRBV5-1 with TRBJ2-3, with D maybe TRBD2 (5 bases). The CDR3 is 15 amino acids. V was trimmed by 7 bases and J by 0 bases, leaving 15 bases between them. The germline gives CDR1 SGHRS, CDR2 YFSETQ. CDR3 sequence (DNA): TGCGCCAGCTCCTCGGCCGGGGAGAGCACAGATACGCAGTATTTT. The encoded protein is CASSSAGESTDTQYF.

This clonotype has a count of ten or more. This sequence joins TRBV27 and TRBJ2-7; 7 bases agree with TRBD2. Trimming removed 2 bases from V and 2 bases from J; junction bases left unmatched: 3. The CDR3 covers 14 residues. Germline V CDR1 and CDR2: MNHEY, SMNVEV (reference sequence). The CDR3 bases are TGTGCCAGCAGTTTAAGGGCGGGGGCCTACGAGCAGTACTTC. It translates to CASSLRAGAYEQYF.

The genes are TRBV7-2 and TRBJ2-3, with D perhaps TRBD2 (6 bases). In germline, CDR1 is SGHTA, CDR2 FQGNSA. Trimming left V 6 bases short and J 6 bases short, with 13 bases between. The length of the CDR3 is 13 residues. Here the CDR3 reads CASRKSGGDTQYF. The CDR3 DNA reads as TGTGCCAGCAGGAAGAGCGGAGGGGATACGCAGTATTTT.

The DNA for the CDR3 is TGTGCCCCCGGGTATGGGGCAGGGCAGGAAAAACTGTTTTTT. This encodes CAPGYGAGQEKLFF. The rearrangement joins TRBV6-1 to TRBJ1-4, with a tentative D call TRBD1 (5 bases). V gave up 11 bases and J gave up 8 bases, with 21 bases separating them. Germline V gives CDR1 MNHNS, CDR2 SASEGT. The CDR3 runs 14 residues.

This clonotype turned up a few times. This chain connects TRBV12-3 or TRBV12-4 to TRBJ1-1; 11 bases line up with TRBD1. The CDR3 loop spans 16 amino acids. V gave up 5 bases and J gave up 8 bases; unmatched junction bases: 13. CDR3 sequence reads: CASSRKLGQGAVEAFF. The CDR3 DNA sequence: TGTGCCAGCAGTCGAAAGCTTGGACAGGGGGCGGTCGAAGCTTTCTTT.

This clonotype has a count of ten or more. The chain couples TRBV7-2 to TRBJ1-4; D possibly corresponds to TRBD1 (5 bases). V was cut by 2 bases and J by 7 bases, with 11 bases left in between. Germline V gene sequence: CDR1 SGHTA, CDR2 FQGNSA. The CDR3 has 14 amino acids. The CDR3 DNA reads TGTGCCAGCAGCTTACGCCGGGACTCTGAAAAACTGTTTTTT. This encodes CASSLRRDSEKLFF.

The rearrangement uses TRBV12-3 or TRBV12-4 and TRBJ1-1, with D possibly TRBD1 on 5 matching bases. The CDR3 has 14 amino acids. Trimming took 1 base from V and 6 from J, leaving 12 bases between them. CDR3 DNA: TGTGCCAGCAGTTTAGGACAGAAAGATTCTGAAGCTTTCTTT. Protein product: CASSLGQKDSEAFF.

The rearrangement uses TRBV7-2 and TRBJ2-3; D gene unclear. The germline V and J ends were trimmed by 2 bases and 4 bases, with 10 bases remaining between them. The length of the CDR3 is 14 residues. Germline lookup yields CDR1 SGHTA and CDR2 FQGNSA. CDR3 sequence: CASSLQVGADTQYF. Here the CDR3 DNA reads TGTGCCAGCAGCTTACAAGTAGGTGCAGATACGCAGTATTTT.

The chain employs TRBV2 and TRBJ2-5; maybe TRBD2 (7 bases). The ends were cut back, 1 base at V and 6 bases at J, with 24 bases in the middle. Germline CDR1 SNHLY, CDR2 FYNNEI. CDR3 length: 18 amino acids. The CDR3 reads CASSEEGRKRGALQTQYF. CDR3 nucleotides: TGTGCCAGCAGTGAAGAGGGGAGGAAACGGGGGGCTCTTCAGACCCAGTACTTC.

As for this clonotype: A much larger clone sits a single nucleotide away, making a read error possible. The rearrangement uses TRBV7-2 and TRBJ1-6; D unresolved. With 1 base removed from V and 1 base from J, the gap between germline ends came to 5 bases. The CDR3 is made up of 15 amino acids. Germline CDR1 reads SGHTA; CDR2 reads FQGNSA. CDR3 residues: CASSLGRSYNSPLHF. The CDR3 coding sequence is TGTGCCAGCAGCTTAGGCAGGTCCTATAATTCACCCCTCCACTTT.

This clonotype has just a few counts. The rearrangement uses TRBV9 and TRBJ2-3, with a tentative D call TRBD2 (6 bases). Germline assignment: CDR1 SGDLS and CDR2 YYNGEE. The CDR3 is 14 residues long. The V and J ends lost 4 bases and 2 bases respectively, with 11 bases between them. The CDR3 protein is CASSFSGLTDTQYF. As DNA, the CDR3 is TGTGCCAGCAGCTTTAGCGGACTCACAGATACGCAGTATTTT. Drawing the rest from reference TRBV9 and TRBJ2-3, the complete variable domain is DSGVTQTPKHLITATGQRVTLRCSPRSGDLSVYWYQQSLDQGLQFLIQYYNGEERAKGNILERFSAQQFPDLHSELNLSSLELGDSALYFCASSFSGLTDTQYFGPGTRLTVL.

This clonotype was detected many times. The chain carries TRBV6-1 and TRBJ1-6; D is uncertain. Trimming shortened V by 6 bases and J by 10 bases, and 10 bases separated the two germline ends. CDR1 and CDR2 (germline): MNHNS, SASEGT. The CDR3 has 12 residues. The CDR3 reads CASSAIGSPLHF. For the CDR3, the DNA is TGTGCCAGCAGCGCTATAGGGTCACCCCTCCACTTT.

This clonotype was seen repeatedly, ten times or more. The V gene is TRBV20-1, the J gene TRBJ1-6; no firm D call. The germline V and J ends were trimmed by 3 bases and 0 bases, with 6 bases remaining between them. The CDR3 spans 14 residues. Germline V lookup: CDR1 DFQATT, CDR2 SNEGSKA (reference sequence). CDR3 sequence reads: CSASRSSYNSPLHF. The DNA for the CDR3 is TGCAGTGCTAGCCGCAGCTCCTATAATTCACCCCTCCACTTT.

Only a few counts were recorded for this clonotype. V is TRBV12-3 or TRBV12-4 and J is TRBJ1-3; D is undetermined. CDR3 length equals 16 residues. Trimming removed 5 bases at V and 0 bases at J, with 14 bases between. CDR3 nucleotides: TGTGCCAGCAGTCTCCCGCCCTTACTCTCTGGAAACACCATATATTTT. This encodes CASSLPPLLSGNTIYF.

This clonotype showed up many times. V usage is TRBV7-2 and J usage is TRBJ1-5, with D maybe TRBD1 (5 bases). V lost 0 bases and J 2 bases, leaving 8 bases between the germline ends. The CDR3 runs to 15 residues. Looked up from germline, CDR1 is SGHTA and CDR2 is FQGNSA. DNA for the CDR3: TGTGCCAGCAGCTTAGCAGCGGGGGGCAATCAGCCCCAGCATTTT. It codes for CASSLAAGGNQPQHF.

The V gene is TRBV14, the J gene TRBJ2-4; 10 bases agree with TRBD2. Trimming removed 0 bases from V and 8 bases from J; junction bases left unmatched: 7. The CDR3 covers 16 residues. The germline CDR1 and CDR2 sequences are SGHDN and FVKESK. The CDR3 sequence: CASSQERLAGFDIQYF. DNA for the CDR3: TGTGCCAGCAGCCAAGAAAGACTAGCGGGTTTCGACATTCAGTACTTC. The whole variable domain, filled in from reference TRBV14 and TRBJ2-4, reads EAGVTQFPSHSVIEKGQTVTLRCDPISGHDNLYWYRRVMGKEIKFLLHFVKESKQDESGMPNNRFLAERTGGTYSTLKVQPAELEDSGVYFCASSQERLAGFDIQYFGAGTRLSVL.

This clonotype showed up many times. The chain links TRBV12-3 or TRBV12-4 to TRBJ2-5; D may match TRBD1 or TRBD2 (5 bases each). The ends were cut back, 2 bases at V and 4 bases at J, with 11 bases in the middle. The CDR3 is 14 amino acids. The CDR3 here is CASSLRQGVETQYF. In DNA form, the CDR3 reads TGTGCCAGCAGTTTACGCCAGGGAGTAGAGACCCAGTACTTC.

The chain is built from TRBV10-3 and TRBJ1-4, with unresolved D. This CDR3 spans 21 amino acids. V was cut by 6 bases and J by 0 bases, with 29 bases left in between. Germline V gives CDR1 ENHRY, CDR2 SYGVKD. In DNA form, the CDR3 reads TGTGCCATCAGACCCTATCCAGATGAGAGTCACTCTAAAGCAACTAATGAAAAACTGTTTTTT. Amino acids: CAIRPYPDESHSKATNEKLFF.

The chain combines TRBV4-2 with TRBJ2-7; 10 bases align to TRBD1. The CDR3 has 16 amino acids. The ends lost 3 bases at V and 4 bases at J; junction bases unmatched: 9. Per germline, CDR1 LGHNA and CDR2 YNFKEQ. The CDR3 here is CASSQTQGQGTYEQYF. In DNA, the CDR3 is TGTGCCAGCAGCCAGACCCAGGGACAGGGGACTTACGAGCAGTACTTC.

This clonotype was counted at least ten times. CDR3: CASSHRPGQATKNNEQFF. The CDR3 DNA follows: TGTGCCAGCAGCCACCGGCCGGGACAGGCTACTAAGAACAATGAGCAGTTCTTC. V and J are TRBV9 and TRBJ2-1; the match to TRBD1 covers 8 bases. Trimming took 4 bases from V and 5 from J; bases not matched to a gene: 17. Germline V lookup: CDR1 SGDLS, CDR2 YYNGEE. CDR3 length: 18 residues.